The present entry profiles one T cell receptor beta chain with its context. Its antigen is not known. This sample stems from a study of long-term antiretroviral therapy in people with HIV. General study points: Compared with controls, HIV repertoires showed narrower CDR3 length ranges.

Runs used v3.0 of the immunoSEQ assay and were done at survey level. The assay was immunoSEQ multiplex PCR, and TCRdb's table has in-frame clones only and misses some. This sample has just under 30,000 clones; about 85% occur once, and the top ten carry around 6.8%. The CDR3 length is 13 residues. From germline, CDR1 is SGDLS and CDR2 YYNGEE. V lost 5 bases to trimming and J lost 6 bases, with 15 bases between them. The sequencing here drew on unsorted PBMCs, taken around 5 years before starting antiretroviral therapy. This sequence joins TRBV9 and TRBJ2-7; D uncertain. The TCR originated in a man between 50 and 59 years old with HIV. The CDR3 spells CASSARFGFEQYF. The CDR3 DNA sequence: TGTGCCAGCAGTGCCCGGTTTGGCTTCGAGCAGTACTTC.